Included here is one T cell receptor (beta chain) sequence, with context. The CDR3 is made up of 15 amino acids. CDR1 and CDR2 (germline): SGHTA, FQGNSA. The data stem from a study of immune evolution from preneoplasia to lung adenocarcinoma. TCRdb's table, derived via immunoSEQ multiplex PCR, lists solely in-frame clones and lacks some. The sample comprises 5,500 to 7,000 clones, 65% to 80% of which are singletons, and 8.5% to 10% rests with the top ten. The source material was FFPE lung adenocarcinoma in situ tissue. The source is a donor of 70 years or more with lung adenocarcinoma. V usage is TRBV7-2 and J usage is TRBJ2-5; 10 bases are a match to TRBD2. The J call is doubtful: the DNA matches TRBJ2-7 better. The CDR3 bases are TGTGCCAGCAGCCAAGGCTCTAGCGGGAGTGACGAGCAGTACTTC. Its protein is CASSQGSSGSDEQYF.